This T cell receptor beta chain was sequenced in a study of T cell responses to AZD1222 COVID-19 vaccine. The CDR3 has 13 residues. Trimming shortened V by 2 bases and J by 5 bases, and 10 bases separated the two germline ends. The germline CDR1 and CDR2 sequences are SGHTA and FQGTGA. In regard to this clone: Its antigen is currently unknown.

Sequenced by immunoSEQ multiplex PCR; TCRdb stores in-frame clones only, minus some. The sample has around 100,000 clones, roughly 90% seen once. General study results and limits: At baseline, just 5 or 6 AZD1222 recipients tested seropositive. As reported, nearly half of all spike-specific TCRs target variant regions that are unmutated. Spike-specific TCR breadth and depth went up after people got two AZD1222 doses.

Specimen: peripheral blood, collected on day 0 of AZD1222 vaccination. J is TRBJ2-7 and V is TRBV7-3; a weak D match, TRBD2 (6 bases). The clonotype originates from an adult in good health. The CDR3 here is CASSLRGTDEQYF. The CDR3 nucleotides are TGTGCCAGCAGCTTACGGGGGACCGACGAGCAGTACTTC.